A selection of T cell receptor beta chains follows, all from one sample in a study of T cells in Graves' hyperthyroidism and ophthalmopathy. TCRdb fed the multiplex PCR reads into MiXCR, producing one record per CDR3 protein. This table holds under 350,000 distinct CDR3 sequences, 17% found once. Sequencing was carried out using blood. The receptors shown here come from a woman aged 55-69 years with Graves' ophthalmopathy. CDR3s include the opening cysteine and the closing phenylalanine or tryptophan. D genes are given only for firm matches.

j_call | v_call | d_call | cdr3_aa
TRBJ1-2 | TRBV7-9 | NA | CASSLTMRGASDGYTF
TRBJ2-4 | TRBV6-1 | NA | CASSERGRASSKNIQYF
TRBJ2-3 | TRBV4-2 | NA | CASSQDLSDTQYF
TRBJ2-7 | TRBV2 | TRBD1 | CASSAGGPSEQYF
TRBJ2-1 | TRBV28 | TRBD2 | CAAAGGTYNEQFF
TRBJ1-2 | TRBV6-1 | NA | CASSEMAGQGYTF
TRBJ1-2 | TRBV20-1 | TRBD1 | CSAWGETGTYYGYTF
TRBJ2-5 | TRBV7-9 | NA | CASSKGGIEETQYF
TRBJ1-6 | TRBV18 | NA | CASSVGIYNSPLHF
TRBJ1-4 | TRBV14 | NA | CASSQVSSLASEKLFF
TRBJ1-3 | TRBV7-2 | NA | CASSLVRSGNTIYF
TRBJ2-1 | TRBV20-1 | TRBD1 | CSARDLDRGYNEQFF
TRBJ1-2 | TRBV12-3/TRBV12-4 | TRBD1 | CASSPDGTAARVYGYTF
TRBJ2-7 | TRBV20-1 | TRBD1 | CSAPSRTGSYEQYF
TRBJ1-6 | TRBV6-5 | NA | CASSYSWDMLLALHF
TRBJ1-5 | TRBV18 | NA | CANSPPDRDQPQHF
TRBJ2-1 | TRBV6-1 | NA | CASSGRAGYNEQFF
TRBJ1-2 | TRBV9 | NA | CASSGDPYGGYTF
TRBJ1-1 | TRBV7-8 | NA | CASSPVRTEAFF
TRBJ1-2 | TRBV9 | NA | CASSAPGEVDYGYTF